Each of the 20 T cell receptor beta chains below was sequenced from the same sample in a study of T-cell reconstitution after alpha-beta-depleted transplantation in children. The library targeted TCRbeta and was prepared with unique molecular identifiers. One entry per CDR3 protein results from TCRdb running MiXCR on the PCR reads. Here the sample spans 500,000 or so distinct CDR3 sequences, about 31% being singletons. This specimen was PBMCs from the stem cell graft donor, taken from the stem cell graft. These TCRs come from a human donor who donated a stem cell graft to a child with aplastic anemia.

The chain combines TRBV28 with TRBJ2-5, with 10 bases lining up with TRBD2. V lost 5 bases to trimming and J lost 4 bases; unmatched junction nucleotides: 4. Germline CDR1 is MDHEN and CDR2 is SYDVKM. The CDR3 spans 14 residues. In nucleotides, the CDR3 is TGTGCCAGCAGTCTAGCGGGAGTGACAGAGACCCAGTACTTC. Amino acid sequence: CASSLAGVTETQYF.

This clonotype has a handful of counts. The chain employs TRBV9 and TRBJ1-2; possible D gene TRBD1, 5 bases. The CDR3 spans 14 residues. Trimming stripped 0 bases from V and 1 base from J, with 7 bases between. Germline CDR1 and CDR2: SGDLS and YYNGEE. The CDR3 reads CASSVVGGNYGYTF. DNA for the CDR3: TGTGCCAGCAGCGTAGTTGGGGGTAACTATGGCTACACCTTC. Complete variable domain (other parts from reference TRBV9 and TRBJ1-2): DSGVTQTPKHLITATGQRVTLRCSPRSGDLSVYWYQQSLDQGLQFLIQYYNGEERAKGNILERFSAQQFPDLHSELNLSSLELGDSALYFCASSVVGGNYGYTFGSGTRLTVV.

The CDR3 bases are TGTGCCAGCAGCGCCCGGGACAGGGATCAGCCCCAGCATTTT. Amino acids: CASSARDRDQPQHF. V is TRBV9 and J is TRBJ1-5; TRBD1 aligns across 9 bases. Germline assignment: CDR1 SGDLS and CDR2 YYNGEE. The CDR3 runs 14 residues. Germline trimming cut 3 bases from V and 5 bases from J; bases unmatched to any gene: 3.

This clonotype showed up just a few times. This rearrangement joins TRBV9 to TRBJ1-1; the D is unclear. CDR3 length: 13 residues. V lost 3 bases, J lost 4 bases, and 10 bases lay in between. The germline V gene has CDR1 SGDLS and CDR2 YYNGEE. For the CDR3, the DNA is TGTGCCAGCAGCGCCTGGGAAGGCACTGAAGCTTTCTTT. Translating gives CASSAWEGTEAFF. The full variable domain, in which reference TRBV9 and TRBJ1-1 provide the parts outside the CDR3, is DSGVTQTPKHLITATGQRVTLRCSPRSGDLSVYWYQQSLDQGLQFLIQYYNGEERAKGNILERFSAQQFPDLHSELNLSSLELGDSALYFCASSAWEGTEAFFGQGTRLTVV.

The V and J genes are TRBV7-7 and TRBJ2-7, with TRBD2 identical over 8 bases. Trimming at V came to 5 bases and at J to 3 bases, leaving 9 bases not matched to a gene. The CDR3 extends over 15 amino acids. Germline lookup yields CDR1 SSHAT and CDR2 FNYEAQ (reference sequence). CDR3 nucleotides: TGTGCCAGCAGCCTCGGAGCGGGAGTGCTCTACGAGCAGTACTTC. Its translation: CASSLGAGVLYEQYF.

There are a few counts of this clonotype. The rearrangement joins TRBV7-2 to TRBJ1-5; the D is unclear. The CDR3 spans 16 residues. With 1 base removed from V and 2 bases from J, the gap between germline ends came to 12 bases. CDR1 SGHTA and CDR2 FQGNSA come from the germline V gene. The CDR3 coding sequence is TGTGCCAGCAGCTTAGGGCTTGGTAGGGGCAATCAGCCCCAGCATTTT. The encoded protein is CASSLGLGRGNQPQHF.

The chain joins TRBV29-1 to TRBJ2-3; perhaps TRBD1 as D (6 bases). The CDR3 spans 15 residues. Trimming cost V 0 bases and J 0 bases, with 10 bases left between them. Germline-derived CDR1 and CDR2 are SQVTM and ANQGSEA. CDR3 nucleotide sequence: TGCAGCGTTGAAGATTGGACAGTGAGCACAGATACGCAGTATTTT. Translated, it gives CSVEDWTVSTDTQYF.

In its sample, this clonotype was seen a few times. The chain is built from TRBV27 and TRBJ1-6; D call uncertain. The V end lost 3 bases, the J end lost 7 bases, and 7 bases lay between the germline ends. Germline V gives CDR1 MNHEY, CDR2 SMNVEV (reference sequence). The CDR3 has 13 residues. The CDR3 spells CASSFQDNSPLHF. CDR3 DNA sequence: TGTGCCAGCAGTTTCCAGGACAATTCACCCCTCCACTTT.

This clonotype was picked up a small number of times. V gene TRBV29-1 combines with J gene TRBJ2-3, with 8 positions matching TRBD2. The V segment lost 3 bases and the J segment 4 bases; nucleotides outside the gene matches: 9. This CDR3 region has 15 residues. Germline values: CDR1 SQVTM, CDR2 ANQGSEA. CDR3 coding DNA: TGCAGCGTTGATGCTAGCGGGTGGATAGCAGATACGCAGTATTTT. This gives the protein CSVDASGWIADTQYF.

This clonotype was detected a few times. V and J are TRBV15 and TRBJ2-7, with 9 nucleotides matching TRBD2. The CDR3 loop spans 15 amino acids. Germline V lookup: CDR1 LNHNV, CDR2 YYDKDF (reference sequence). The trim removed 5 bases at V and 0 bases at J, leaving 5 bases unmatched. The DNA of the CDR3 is TGTGCCACCAGCGGCCTAGCGGGAAGCTCCTACGAGCAGTACTTC. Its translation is CATSGLAGSSYEQYF.

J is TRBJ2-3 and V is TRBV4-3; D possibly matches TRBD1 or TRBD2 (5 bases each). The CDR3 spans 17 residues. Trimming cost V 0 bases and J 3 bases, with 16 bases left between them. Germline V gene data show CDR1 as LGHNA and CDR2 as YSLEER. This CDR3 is CASSQELGRGATDTQYF. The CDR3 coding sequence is TGCGCCAGCAGCCAAGAATTGGGACGGGGAGCAACAGATACGCAGTATTTT.

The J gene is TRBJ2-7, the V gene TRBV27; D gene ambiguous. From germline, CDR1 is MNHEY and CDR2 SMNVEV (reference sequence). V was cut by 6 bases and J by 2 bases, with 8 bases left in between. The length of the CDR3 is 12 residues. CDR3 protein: CASSENPYEQYF. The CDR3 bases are TGTGCCAGCAGCGAAAATCCCTACGAGCAGTACTTC.

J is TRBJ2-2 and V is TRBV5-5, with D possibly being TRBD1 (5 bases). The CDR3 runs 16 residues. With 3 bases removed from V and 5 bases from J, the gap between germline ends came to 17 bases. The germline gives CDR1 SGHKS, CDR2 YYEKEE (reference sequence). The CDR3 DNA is TGTGCCAGCAGCTCTTTGGGGCAAATCGTGACCGGGGAGCTGTTTTTT. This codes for CASSSLGQIVTGELFF.

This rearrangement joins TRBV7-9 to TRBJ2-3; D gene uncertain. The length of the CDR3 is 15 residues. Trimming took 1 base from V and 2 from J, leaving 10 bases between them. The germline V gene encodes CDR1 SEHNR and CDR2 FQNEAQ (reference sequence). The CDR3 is CASSLEVKPTDTQYF. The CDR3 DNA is TGTGCCAGCAGCTTAGAAGTCAAACCCACAGATACGCAGTATTTT.

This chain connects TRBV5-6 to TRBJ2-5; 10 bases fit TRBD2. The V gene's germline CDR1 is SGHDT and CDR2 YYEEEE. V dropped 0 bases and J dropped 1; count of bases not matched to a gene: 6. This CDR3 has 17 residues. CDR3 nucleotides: TGTGCCAGCAGCTTGGAGCGTAGCGGGAGGTTCCAAGAGACCCAGTACTTC. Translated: CASSLERSGRFQETQYF.

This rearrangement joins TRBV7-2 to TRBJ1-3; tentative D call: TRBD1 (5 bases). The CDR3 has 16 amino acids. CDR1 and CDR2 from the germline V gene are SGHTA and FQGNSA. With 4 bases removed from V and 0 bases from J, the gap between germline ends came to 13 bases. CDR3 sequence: CASSSPGAFSGNTIYF. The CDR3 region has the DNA TGTGCCAGCAGCTCCCCCGGGGCGTTCTCTGGAAACACCATATATTTT.

In nucleotides, the CDR3 is TGCAGTGCTGGTAGAGCGGGGCCCTTCATCACAGATACGCAGTATTTT. Its protein is CSAGRAGPFITDTQYF. The V and J genes are TRBV20-1 and TRBJ2-3; TRBD2 matches 7 bases. This CDR3 has 16 amino acids. V was pared by 5 bases and J by 2 bases, with 13 bases of the junction left unmatched. The germline CDR1 and CDR2 sequences are DFQATT and SNEGSKA (reference sequence).

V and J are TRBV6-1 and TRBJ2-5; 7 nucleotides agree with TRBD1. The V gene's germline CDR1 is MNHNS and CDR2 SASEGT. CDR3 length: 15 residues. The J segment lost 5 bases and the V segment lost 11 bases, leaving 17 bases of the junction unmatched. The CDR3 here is CALIRKGQPVETQYF. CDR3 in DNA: TGTGCCCTTATCAGGAAGGGACAGCCAGTCGAGACCCAGTACTTC.

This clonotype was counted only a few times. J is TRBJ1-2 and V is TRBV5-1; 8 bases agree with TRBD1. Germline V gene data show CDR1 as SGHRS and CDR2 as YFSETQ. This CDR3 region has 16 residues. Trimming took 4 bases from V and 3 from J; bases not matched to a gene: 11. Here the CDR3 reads CASSLWTGLRYYGYTF. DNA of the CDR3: TGCGCCAGCAGCCTGTGGACAGGGCTCAGGTACTATGGCTACACCTTC.

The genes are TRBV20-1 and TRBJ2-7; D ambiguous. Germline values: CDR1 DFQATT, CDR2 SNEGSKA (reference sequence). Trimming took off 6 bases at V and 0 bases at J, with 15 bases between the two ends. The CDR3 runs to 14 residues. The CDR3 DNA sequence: TGCAGTGCCCCGACTGGCAGCAGCTCCTACGAGCAGTACTTC. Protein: CSAPTGSSSYEQYF.